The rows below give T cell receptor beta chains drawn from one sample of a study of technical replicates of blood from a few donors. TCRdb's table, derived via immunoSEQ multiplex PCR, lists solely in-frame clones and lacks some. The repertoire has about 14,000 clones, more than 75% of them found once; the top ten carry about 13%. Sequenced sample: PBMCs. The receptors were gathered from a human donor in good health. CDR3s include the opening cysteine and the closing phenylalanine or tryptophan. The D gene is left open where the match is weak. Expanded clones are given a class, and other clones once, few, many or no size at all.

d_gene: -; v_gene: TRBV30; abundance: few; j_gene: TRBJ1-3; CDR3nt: TGTGCCCTAGAAGTCTCTGGAAACACCATATATTTT; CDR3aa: CALEVSGNTIYF
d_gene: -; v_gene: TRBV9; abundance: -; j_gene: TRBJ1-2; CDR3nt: TGTGCCAGCAGCGTAGACCCGCCTGACAGCCTTTCCTTCTATGGCTACACCTTC; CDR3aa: CASSVDPPDSLSFYGYTF
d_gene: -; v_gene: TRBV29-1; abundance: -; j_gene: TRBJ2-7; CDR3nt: TGCAGCGTTGAAGGTGGGGGGACGGCCTACGAGCAGTACTTC; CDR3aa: CSVEGGGTAYEQYF
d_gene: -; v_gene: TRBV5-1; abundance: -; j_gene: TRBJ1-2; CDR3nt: TGCGCCAGCAGCAACCCTTCGGCAGGGCAGGAAGTCGTCTACACCTTC; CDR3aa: CASSNPSAGQEVVYTF
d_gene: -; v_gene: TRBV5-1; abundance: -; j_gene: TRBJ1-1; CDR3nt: TGCGCCAGCAGCTTGGGGACAGAGAACACTGAAGCTTTCTTT; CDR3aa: CASSLGTENTEAFF
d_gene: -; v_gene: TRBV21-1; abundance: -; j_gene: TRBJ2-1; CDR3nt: TGTGCCAGCACCGTAGGGACTAGCCATTACAATGAGCAGTTCTTC; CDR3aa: CASTVGTSHYNEQFF
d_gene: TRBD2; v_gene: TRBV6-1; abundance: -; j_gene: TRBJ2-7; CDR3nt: TGTGCCAGCGGGGACCCGGGGGAGGGAATCGTCTACTTC; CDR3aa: CASGDPGEGIVYF
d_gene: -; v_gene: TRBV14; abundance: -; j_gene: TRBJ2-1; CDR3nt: TGTGCCAGCAGCCAAGCTCTAGCAACCTACAATGAGCAGTTCTTC; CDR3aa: CASSQALATYNEQFF
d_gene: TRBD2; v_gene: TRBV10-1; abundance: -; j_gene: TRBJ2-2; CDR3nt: TGCGCCAGCAGTGATGGGTGGCGGGAGCGCACCGGGGAGCTGTTTTTT; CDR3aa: CASSDGWRERTGELFF
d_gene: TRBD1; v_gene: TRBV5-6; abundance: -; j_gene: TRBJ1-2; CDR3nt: TGTGCCAGCAGCTTAGGACAGGCCGATGGCTACACCTTC; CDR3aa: CASSLGQADGYTF
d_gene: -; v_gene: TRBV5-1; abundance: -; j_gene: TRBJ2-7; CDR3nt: TGCGCCAGCAGATTCGAGCAGGGAGGATACGAGCAGTACTTC; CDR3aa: CASRFEQGGYEQYF
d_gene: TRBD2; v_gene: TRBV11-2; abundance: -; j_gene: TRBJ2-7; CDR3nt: TGTGCCAGCAGCCAGAGATCCCCGGGAGGGCCCTACGAGCAGTACTTC; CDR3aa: CASSQRSPGGPYEQYF
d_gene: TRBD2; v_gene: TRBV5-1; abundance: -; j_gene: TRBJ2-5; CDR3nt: TGCGCCAGCAGCGGGGAGGGTATTAGCGGGATTCTGCGGGAGCAGTACTTC; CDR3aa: CASSGEGISGILREQYF
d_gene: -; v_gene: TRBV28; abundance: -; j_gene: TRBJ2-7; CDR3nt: TGTGCCAGCAGTCTAACAGGAGATAACTCCTACGAGCAGTACTTC; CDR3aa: CASSLTGDNSYEQYF
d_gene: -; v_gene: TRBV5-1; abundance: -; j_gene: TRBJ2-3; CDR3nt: TGCGCCAGCAGCTTAAGAGTCGAGGATACGCAGTATTTT; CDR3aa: CASSLRVEDTQYF
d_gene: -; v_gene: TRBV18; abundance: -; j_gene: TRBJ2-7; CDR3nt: TGTGCCAGCTCACCACAGAAGCCCTACGAGCAGTACTTC; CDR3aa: CASSPQKPYEQYF
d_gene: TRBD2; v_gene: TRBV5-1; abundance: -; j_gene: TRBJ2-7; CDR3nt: TGCGCCAGCAGCCGTCTCTCGGTGCGGGAGGCTTACGAGCAGTACTTC; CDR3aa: CASSRLSVREAYEQYF
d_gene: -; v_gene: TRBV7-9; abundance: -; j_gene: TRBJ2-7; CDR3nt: TGTGCCAGCAGCTTAGTCCTAGGAGGAGACGAGCAGTACTTC; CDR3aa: CASSLVLGGDEQYF
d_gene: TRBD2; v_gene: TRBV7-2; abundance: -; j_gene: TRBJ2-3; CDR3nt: TGTGCCAGCAGCTCTCCTAGCGGAAGCACAGATACGCAGTATTTT; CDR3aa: CASSSPSGSTDTQYF
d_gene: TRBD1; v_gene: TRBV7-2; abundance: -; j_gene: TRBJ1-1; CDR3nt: TGTGCCACGGGACAGCAGTTCATGAACACTGAAGCTTTCTTT; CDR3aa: CATGQQFMNTEAFF
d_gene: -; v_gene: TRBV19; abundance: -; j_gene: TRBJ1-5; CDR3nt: TGTGCCAGTAGTATAGTTATGAATCAGCCCCAGCATTTT; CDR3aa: CASSIVMNQPQHF
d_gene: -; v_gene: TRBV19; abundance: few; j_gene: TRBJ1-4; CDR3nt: TGTGCCAGTAGCATGAAGGGGGAAAAACTGTTTTTT; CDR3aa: CASSMKGEKLFF
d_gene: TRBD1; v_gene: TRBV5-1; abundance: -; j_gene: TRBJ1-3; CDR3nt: TGCGCCAGCAGCTGGGACAGTGGAAACACCATATATTTT; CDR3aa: CASSWDSGNTIYF
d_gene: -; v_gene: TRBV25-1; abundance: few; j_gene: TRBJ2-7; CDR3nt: TGTGCCAGCAGTGAGGTGGGTAAGACAGGCATCCGGACCTACGAGCAGTACTTC; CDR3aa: CASSEVGKTGIRTYEQYF
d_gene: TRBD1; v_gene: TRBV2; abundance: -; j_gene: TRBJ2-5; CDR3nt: TGTGCCAGCAGTACCCCGGGACAGGCTCAAGAGACCCAGTACTTC; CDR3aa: CASSTPGQAQETQYF
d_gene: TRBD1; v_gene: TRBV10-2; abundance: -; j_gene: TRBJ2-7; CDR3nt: TGCGCCAGCAGTGAACAGGGGTCGTACGAGCAGTACTTC; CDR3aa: CASSEQGSYEQYF
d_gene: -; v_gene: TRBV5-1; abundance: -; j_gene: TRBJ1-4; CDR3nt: TGCGCCAGCAGCTTCGAGGGTATACCTAATGAAAAACTGTTTTTT; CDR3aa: CASSFEGIPNEKLFF
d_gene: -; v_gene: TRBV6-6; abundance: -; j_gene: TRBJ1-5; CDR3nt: TGTGCCAGCAGTTACTCCGGCAGGGAGGATCCCCAGCATTTT; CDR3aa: CASSYSGREDPQHF
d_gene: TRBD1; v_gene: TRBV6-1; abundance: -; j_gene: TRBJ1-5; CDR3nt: TGTGCCAGCAGTGGAGGGACAGGGGGCTTCAGCAATCAGCCCCAGCATTTT; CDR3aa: CASSGGTGGFSNQPQHF
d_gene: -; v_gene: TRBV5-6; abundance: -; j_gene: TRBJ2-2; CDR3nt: TGTGCCAGCAGCTTTGGCCATTACACCGGGGAGCTGTTTTTT; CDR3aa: CASSFGHYTGELFF
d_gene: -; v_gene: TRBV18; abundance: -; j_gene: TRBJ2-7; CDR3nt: TGTGCCAGCTCACCCCGCCCCACAGGGCTGGGCAGCTCGTTGGAGCAGTACTTC; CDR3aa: CASSPRPTGLGSSLEQYF
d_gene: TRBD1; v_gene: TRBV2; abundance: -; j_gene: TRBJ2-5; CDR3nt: TGTGCCAGCAGTGAAAGGGGGCGATTGACGGAGACCCAGTACTTC; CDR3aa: CASSERGRLTETQYF
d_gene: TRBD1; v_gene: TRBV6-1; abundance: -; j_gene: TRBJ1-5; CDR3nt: TGTGCCAGCAGTCCCACAGGGGACTCTTATCAGCCCCAGCATTTT; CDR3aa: CASSPTGDSYQPQHF
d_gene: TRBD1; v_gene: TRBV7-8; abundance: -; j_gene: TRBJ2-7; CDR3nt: TGTGCCAGCAGAAAAACACAGGGGCCGTCTTACGAGCAGTACTTC; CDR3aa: CASRKTQGPSYEQYF
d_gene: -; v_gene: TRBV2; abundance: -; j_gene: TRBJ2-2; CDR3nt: TGTGCCAGCACACGGGAGAATACCGGGGAGCTGTTTTTT; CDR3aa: CASTRENTGELFF
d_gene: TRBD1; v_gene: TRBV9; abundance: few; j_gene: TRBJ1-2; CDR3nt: TGTGCCAGCAGCGTGGACAGGGGGAGACGCGGTGGCTACACCTTC; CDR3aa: CASSVDRGRRGGYTF
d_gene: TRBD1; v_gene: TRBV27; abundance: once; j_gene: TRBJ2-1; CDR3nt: TGTGCCAGCAGTAACAAGGGACTCCCGGGGACAGGCGATGAGCAGTTCTTC; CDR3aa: CASSNKGLPGTGDEQFF
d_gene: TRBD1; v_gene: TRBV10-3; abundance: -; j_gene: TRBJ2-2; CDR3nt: TGTGCCATCCAAGGGGGACAGGCTTTAACCGGGGAGCTGTTTTTT; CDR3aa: CAIQGGQALTGELFF
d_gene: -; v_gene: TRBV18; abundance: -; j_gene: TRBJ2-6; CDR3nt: TGTGCCAGCTCCCCCCTCCTCTCTGGGGCCAACGTCCTGACTTTC; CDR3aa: CASSPLLSGANVLTF
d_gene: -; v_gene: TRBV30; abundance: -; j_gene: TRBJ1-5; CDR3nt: TGTGCCTGGAGTAGACAGGCCTATAGAGGAGGCAATCAGCCCCAGCATTTT; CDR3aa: CAWSRQAYRGGNQPQHF
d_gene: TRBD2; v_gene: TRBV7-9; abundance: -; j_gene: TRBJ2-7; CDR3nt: TGTGCCAGCAGCTTAGATTCGGGACTAGCCAGCTACGAGCAGTACTTC; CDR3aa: CASSLDSGLASYEQYF
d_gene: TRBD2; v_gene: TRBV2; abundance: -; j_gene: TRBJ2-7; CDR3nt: TGTGCCAGCAGTGAGGCGGGAGTGCGCGAGCAGTACTTC; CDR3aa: CASSEAGVREQYF
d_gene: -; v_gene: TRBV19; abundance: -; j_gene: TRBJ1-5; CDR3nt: TGTGCCAGTAGTATGGCCGAACAGCCCCAGCATTTT; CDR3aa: CASSMAEQPQHF
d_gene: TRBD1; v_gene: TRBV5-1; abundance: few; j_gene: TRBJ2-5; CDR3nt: TGCGCCAGCAGCTCCGGACAGGCTAGAGAAGAGACCCAGTACTTC; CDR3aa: CASSSGQAREETQYF
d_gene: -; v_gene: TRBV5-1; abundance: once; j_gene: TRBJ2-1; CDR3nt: TGCGCCAGCAGCTTACAAAGCTCCTACAATGAGCAGTTCTTC; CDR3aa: CASSLQSSYNEQFF
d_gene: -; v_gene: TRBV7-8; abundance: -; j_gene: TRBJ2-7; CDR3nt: TGTGCCAGCAGCTTAGGTGGGAGAGGCTCCGAGCAGTACTTC; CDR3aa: CASSLGGRGSEQYF
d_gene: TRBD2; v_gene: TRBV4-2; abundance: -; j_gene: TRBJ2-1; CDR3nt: TGTGCCAGCAGCCAGGGGAATGGACTAGGTTCGGTTGAGCAGTTCTTC; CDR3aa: CASSQGNGLGSVEQFF